This TCR beta chain was retrieved from a study of post-analysis software for immune sequencing data. Overall study findings and caveats: Multiple sclerosis patients showed significantly lower normalized Chao1 diversity than controls did. With TRBV5-6, TRBV5-1 and TRBV20-1 included, several TRBV segments were more frequent in patients than in controls. Strong same-batch co-clustering of samples appeared with F measure clustering.

A remark on this clonotype: Antigen: not known.

The CDR3 runs 14 residues. With V trimmed by 6 bases and J by 1 base, 4 bases remained unmatched. Germline CDR1 MNHNS, CDR2 SASEGT. Presence of unique molecular identifiers characterized the TCR beta cDNA libraries. When 1 to 10 million T cells were used, they gave a few hundred thousand cDNA molecules. From the PCR reads, TCRdb called clonotypes with MiXCR, one entry per CDR3 protein. The sample lists around 400,000 distinct CDR3 sequences, about 39% occurring once. The chain uses TRBV6-1 and TRBJ1-1, with 8 bases aligning to TRBD1. The source is a girl between 2 and 10 years old with multiple sclerosis. The material sequenced was blood. The CDR3 DNA reads TGTGCCAGCAGACCCGGGACAGGGAACACTGAAGCTTTCTTT. Amino acids: CASRPGTGNTEAFF.